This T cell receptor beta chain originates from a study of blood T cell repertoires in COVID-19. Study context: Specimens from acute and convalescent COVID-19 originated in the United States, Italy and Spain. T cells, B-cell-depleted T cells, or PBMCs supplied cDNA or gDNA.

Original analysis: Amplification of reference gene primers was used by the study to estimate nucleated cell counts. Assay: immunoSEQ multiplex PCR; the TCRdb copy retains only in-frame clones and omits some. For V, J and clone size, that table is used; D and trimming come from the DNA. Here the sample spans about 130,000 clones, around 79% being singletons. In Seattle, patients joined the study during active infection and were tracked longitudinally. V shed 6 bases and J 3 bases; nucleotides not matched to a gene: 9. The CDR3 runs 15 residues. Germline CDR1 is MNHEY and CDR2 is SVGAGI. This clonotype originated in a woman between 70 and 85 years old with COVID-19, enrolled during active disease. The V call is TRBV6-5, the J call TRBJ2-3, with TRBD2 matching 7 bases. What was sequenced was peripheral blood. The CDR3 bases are TGTGCCAGCAGCTGGGGAGCGGGGAGAACAGATACGCAGTATTTT. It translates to CASSWGAGRTDTQYF.